This T cell receptor (beta chain) was identified in a study of cytomegalovirus exposure and HLA in healthy donors. Study-level results: Donor immune exposure was known only as CMV serostatus. In a later analysis, compared with equally common non-associated chains, HLA-associated beta chains were more expanded. TCR beta V- and J-gene trimming was later associated with a missense DCLRE1C variant.

The CDR3 runs to 14 residues. Germline V gene sequence: CDR1 SGHRS, CDR2 YFSETQ. Trimming cost V 0 bases and J 10 bases, with 16 bases left between them. For this clone: The antigen is undetermined.

The primer mix had 60 Vbeta and 13 Jbeta primers. Here immunoSEQ multiplex PCR was the method, and the copy in TCRdb shows in-frame clones only, minus some. The sample table includes more than 110,000 clones. The specimen sequenced was PBMCs. The origin of this receptor is a man in his forties or fifties in good health and CMV-seronegative. The genes are TRBV5-1 and TRBJ1-1; D unresolved. The CDR3 is CASSLVMAAEGAFF. The CDR3 DNA sequence: TGCGCCAGCAGCTTGGTAATGGCCGCCGAGGGAGCTTTCTTT.